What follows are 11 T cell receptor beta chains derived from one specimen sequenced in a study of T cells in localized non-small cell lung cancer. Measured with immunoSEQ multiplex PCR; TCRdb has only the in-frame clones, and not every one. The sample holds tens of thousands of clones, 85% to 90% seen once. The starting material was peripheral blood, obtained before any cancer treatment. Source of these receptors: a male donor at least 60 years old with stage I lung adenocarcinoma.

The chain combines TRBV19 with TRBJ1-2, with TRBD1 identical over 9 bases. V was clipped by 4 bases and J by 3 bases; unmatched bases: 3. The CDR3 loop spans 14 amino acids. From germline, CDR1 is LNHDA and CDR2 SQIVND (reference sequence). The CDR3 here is CASSSRDRDYGYTF. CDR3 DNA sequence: TGTGCCAGTAGTAGCCGGGACAGGGACTATGGCTACACCTTC.

The CDR3 loop reads CASIASGIDYEQYF. The CDR3 region has the DNA TGTGCCAGTATCGCTAGCGGGATCGACTACGAGCAGTACTTC. The V and J genes are TRBV19 and TRBJ2-7; TRBD2 matches at 9 bases. The CDR3 has 14 amino acids. Trimming at V came to 7 bases and at J to 3 bases, leaving 7 bases not matched to a gene. Germline values: CDR1 LNHDA, CDR2 SQIVND (reference sequence).

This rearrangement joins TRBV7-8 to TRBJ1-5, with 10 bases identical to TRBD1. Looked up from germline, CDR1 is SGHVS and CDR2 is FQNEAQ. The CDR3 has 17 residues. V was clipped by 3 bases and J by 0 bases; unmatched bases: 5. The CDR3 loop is CASSFTGTGVSNQPQHF. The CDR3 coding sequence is TGTGCCAGCAGCTTCACCGGGACAGGGGTTAGCAATCAGCCCCAGCATTTT.

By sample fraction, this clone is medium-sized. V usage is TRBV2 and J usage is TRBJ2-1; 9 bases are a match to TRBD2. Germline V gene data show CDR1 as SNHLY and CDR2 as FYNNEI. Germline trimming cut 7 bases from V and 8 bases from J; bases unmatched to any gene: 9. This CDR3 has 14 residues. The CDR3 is CASTGSGGQDEQFF. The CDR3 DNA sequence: TGTGCCAGCACAGGTAGCGGGGGTCAGGATGAGCAGTTCTTC. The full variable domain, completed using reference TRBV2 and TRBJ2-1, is EPEVTQTPSHQVTQMGQEVILRCVPISNHLYFYWYRQILGQKVEFLVSFYNNEISEKSEIFDDQFSVERPDGSNFTLKIRSTKLEDSAMYFCASTGSGGQDEQFFGPGTRLTVL.

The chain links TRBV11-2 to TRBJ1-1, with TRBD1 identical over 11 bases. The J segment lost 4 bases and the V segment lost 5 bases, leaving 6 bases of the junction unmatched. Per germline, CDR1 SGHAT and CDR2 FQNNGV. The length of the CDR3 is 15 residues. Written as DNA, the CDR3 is TGTGCCAGCAGCCCTGGGGACAGGGGGGGCACTGAAGCTTTCTTT. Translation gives CASSPGDRGGTEAFF.

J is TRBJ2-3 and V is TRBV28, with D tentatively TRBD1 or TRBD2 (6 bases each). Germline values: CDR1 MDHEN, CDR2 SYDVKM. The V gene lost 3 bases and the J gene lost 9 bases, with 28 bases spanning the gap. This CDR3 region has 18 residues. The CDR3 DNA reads TGTGCCAGCAGTTTTTCGGACGGGAGACAGGCCCTTTCTAAGACGCAGTATTTT. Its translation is CASSFSDGRQALSKTQYF.

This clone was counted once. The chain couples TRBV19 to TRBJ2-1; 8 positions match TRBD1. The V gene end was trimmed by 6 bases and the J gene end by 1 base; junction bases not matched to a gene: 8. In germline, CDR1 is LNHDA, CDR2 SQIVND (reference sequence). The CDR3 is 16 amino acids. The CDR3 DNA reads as TGTGCCAGTAGCTCGACAGGGGTAATTTCCTACAATGAGCAGTTCTTC. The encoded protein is CASSSTGVISYNEQFF.

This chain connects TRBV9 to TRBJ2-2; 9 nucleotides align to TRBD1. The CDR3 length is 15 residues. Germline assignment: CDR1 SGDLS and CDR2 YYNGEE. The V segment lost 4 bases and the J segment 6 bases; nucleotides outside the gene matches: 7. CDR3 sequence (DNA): TGTGCCAGCAGCCAGTCCCGGGACAGGGCCGGGGAGCTGTTTTTT. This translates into CASSQSRDRAGELFF.

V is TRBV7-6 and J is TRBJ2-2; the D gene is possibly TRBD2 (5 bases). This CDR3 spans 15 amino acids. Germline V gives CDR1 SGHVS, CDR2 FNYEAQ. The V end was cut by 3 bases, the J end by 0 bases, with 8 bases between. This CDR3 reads CASSFSETNTGELFF. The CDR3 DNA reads TGTGCCAGCAGCTTTAGCGAAACGAACACCGGGGAGCTGTTTTTT.

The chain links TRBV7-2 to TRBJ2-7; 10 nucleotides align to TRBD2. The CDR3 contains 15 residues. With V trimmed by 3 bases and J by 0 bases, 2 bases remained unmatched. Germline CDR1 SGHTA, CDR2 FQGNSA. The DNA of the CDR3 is TGTGCCAGCAGCTTGACTAGCGGGCCCTCCTACGAGCAGTACTTC. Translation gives CASSLTSGPSYEQYF.

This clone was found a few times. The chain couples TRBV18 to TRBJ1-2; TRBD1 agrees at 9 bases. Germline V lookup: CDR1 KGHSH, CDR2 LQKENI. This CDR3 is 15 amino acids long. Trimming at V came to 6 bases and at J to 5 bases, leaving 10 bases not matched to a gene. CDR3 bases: TGTGCCAGCTCGGACCGGGACAGGGTAGGGTATGGCTACACCTTC. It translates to CASSDRDRVGYGYTF.